Listed below are T cell receptor beta chains from one sample, sequenced in a study of CD8 T cells in ankylosing spondylitis. In TCRdb, the 5' RACE reads were re-called with MiXCR into one record per CDR3 protein. This sample has about 300,000 distinct CDR3 sequences, with roughly 20% found just once. The sequencing sample was made of blood, either unsorted or a sorted T cell fraction (not recorded which). These receptors were taken from a female donor with ankylosing spondylitis or in good health (not recorded which). The CDR3 runs from the conserved cysteine through the conserved F or W. The order of the fields is V gene, clone size, D gene, J gene, CDR3 protein, CDR3 DNA. D genes are given only for firm matches. Clone size is shown for a subset of rows, as once, few, many or a class of expanded clone.

V: TRBV10-3; size: few; D: NA; J: TRBJ1-2; CDR3: CAIMGGSSGGYTF; DNA: TGTGCCATCATGGGGGGGTCGTCGGGAGGCTACACCTTC
V: TRBV12-3/TRBV12-4; size: few; D: NA; J: TRBJ2-3; CDR3: CASSLTQRTDTQYF; DNA: TGTGCCAGCAGTTTAACCCAGAGGACAGATACGCAGTATTTT
V: TRBV6-2/TRBV6-3; size: NA; D: NA; J: TRBJ2-7; CDR3: CASSYSRAGPGSSDF; DNA: TGTGCCAGCAGTTACTCGAGAGCGGGCCCTGGTTCTTCAGACTTC
V: TRBV9; size: NA; D: NA; J: TRBJ1-1; CDR3: CASSVSGQGITEAFF; DNA: TGTGCCAGCAGCGTGTCGGGGCAGGGTATAACTGAAGCTTTCTTT
V: TRBV11-2; size: few; D: TRBD1; J: TRBJ2-7; CDR3: CASSTYRGIAYEQYF; DNA: TGTGCCAGCAGCACTTACAGGGGGATCGCGTACGAGCAGTACTTC
V: TRBV15; size: few; D: NA; J: TRBJ1-2; CDR3: CATSVRLVNGYTF; DNA: TGTGCCACCAGCGTCCGACTCGTCAATGGCTACACCTTC
V: TRBV29-1; size: NA; D: TRBD2; J: TRBJ2-7; CDR3: CSVDTSGNSYEQYF; DNA: TGCAGCGTTGATACTAGCGGAAACTCCTACGAGCAGTACTTC
V: TRBV20-1; size: few; D: TRBD1; J: TRBJ2-5; CDR3: CSAKRDRAETQYF; DNA: TGCAGTGCTAAAAGGGACAGGGCGGAGACCCAGTACTTC
V: TRBV18; size: NA; D: NA; J: TRBJ2-7; CDR3: CASSPNVYEQYF; DNA: TGTGCCAGCTCACCAAACGTCTACGAGCAGTACTTC
V: TRBV9; size: NA; D: NA; J: TRBJ2-3; CDR3: CASSPTLARGADTQYF; DNA: TGTGCCAGCAGCCCAACCCTAGCGAGAGGGGCAGATACGCAGTATTTT
V: TRBV12-3/TRBV12-4; size: few; D: NA; J: TRBJ2-2; CDR3: CASSPHPRELFF; DNA: TGTGCCAGCAGTCCGCACCCGAGGGAGCTGTTTTTT
V: TRBV29-1; size: NA; D: TRBD1; J: TRBJ1-1; CDR3: CSVDPTGQVVGNTEAFF; DNA: TGCAGCGTTGACCCAACTGGACAGGTGGTAGGGAACACTGAAGCTTTCTTT
V: TRBV20-1; size: NA; D: TRBD2; J: TRBJ2-3; CDR3: CSARLAVNTDTQYF; DNA: TGCAGTGCTAGACTAGCGGTTAACACAGATACGCAGTATTTT
V: TRBV12-3/TRBV12-4; size: NA; D: NA; J: TRBJ2-1; CDR3: CASSFWEPQVNEQFF; DNA: TGTGCCAGCAGTTTCTGGGAGCCCCAGGTCAATGAGCAGTTCTTC
V: TRBV20-1; size: many; D: NA; J: TRBJ2-7; CDR3: CSARQGYEQYF; DNA: TGCAGTGCTAGACAGGGGTACGAGCAGTACTTC
V: TRBV5-1; size: NA; D: NA; J: TRBJ2-5; CDR3: CASSFAALRETQYF; DNA: TGCGCCAGCAGCTTCGCGGCACTCCGCGAGACCCAGTACTTC
V: TRBV4-3; size: NA; D: TRBD2; J: TRBJ2-1; CDR3: CASSQALILLRAGGPNEQFF; DNA: TGCGCCAGCAGCCAAGCCCTCATCCTCCTTCGAGCGGGAGGGCCCAATGAGCAGTTCTTC
V: TRBV12-5; size: few; D: NA; J: TRBJ1-5; CDR3: CASGLVFRGRSNQPQHF; DNA: TGTGCTAGTGGTTTGGTTTTTCGGGGAAGGAGCAATCAGCCCCAGCATTTT
V: TRBV29-1; size: many; D: NA; J: TRBJ2-5; CDR3: CSVEALRGLSTETQYF; DNA: TGCAGCGTTGAAGCCCTCCGGGGACTCTCGACAGAGACCCAGTACTTC
V: TRBV7-2; size: NA; D: TRBD1; J: TRBJ1-1; CDR3: CASRPGTGGEAFF; DNA: TGTGCCAGCAGACCCGGGACAGGGGGGGAAGCTTTCTTT
V: TRBV11-2; size: NA; D: TRBD2; J: TRBJ2-1; CDR3: CASKASSGGFF; DNA: TGTGCCAGCAAAGCCTCCAGCGGGGGGTTCTTC
V: TRBV4-1; size: NA; D: NA; J: TRBJ2-1; CDR3: CASSQSSVNEQFF; DNA: TGCGCCAGCAGCCAGTCATCGGTAAATGAGCAGTTCTTC
V: TRBV20-1; size: many; D: TRBD1; J: TRBJ1-2; CDR3: CSARPGTDYGYTF; DNA: TGCAGTGCTCGCCCTGGGACAGACTATGGCTACACCTTC
V: TRBV4-1; size: NA; D: TRBD2; J: TRBJ2-1; CDR3: CASSHLPSGWFSYNEQFF; DNA: TGCGCCAGCAGCCACCTCCCTAGCGGCTGGTTCTCCTACAATGAGCAGTTCTTC
V: TRBV29-1; size: few; D: NA; J: TRBJ1-2; CDR3: CSVSVGGTDGYTF; DNA: TGCAGCGTGTCGGTCGGGGGAACAGATGGCTACACCTTC
V: TRBV20-1; size: many; D: NA; J: TRBJ2-1; CDR3: CSARDDSFKQFF; DNA: TGCAGTGCTAGGGACGACTCCTTTAAGCAGTTCTTC
V: TRBV7-9; size: NA; D: NA; J: TRBJ2-7; CDR3: CASSSQGNSAEQYF; DNA: TGTGCCAGCAGCTCCCAAGGTAACTCTGCCGAGCAGTACTTC
V: TRBV5-1; size: few; D: NA; J: TRBJ2-7; CDR3: CASSSSGRAAYEQYF; DNA: TGCGCCAGCAGCAGCAGCGGGCGAGCGGCCTACGAGCAGTACTTC
V: TRBV27; size: NA; D: NA; J: TRBJ2-2; CDR3: CASSFYLAGAGELFF; DNA: TGTGCCAGCAGTTTTTATCTGGCAGGGGCCGGGGAGCTGTTTTTT
V: TRBV24-1; size: once; D: NA; J: TRBJ2-7; CDR3: CAKTGDLSYEQYF; DNA: TGTGCCAAAACAGGGGACTTATCCTACGAGCAGTACTTC
V: TRBV6-1; size: few; D: TRBD1; J: TRBJ1-1; CDR3: CASSRGQTTEAFF; DNA: TGTGCCAGCAGTCGGGGACAGACAACTGAAGCTTTCTTT
V: TRBV30; size: NA; D: NA; J: TRBJ2-2; CDR3: CAWSATSSTGELLF; DNA: TGTGCCTGGAGCGCTACTTCCTCCACCGGGGAGCTGTTATTT
V: TRBV5-1; size: few; D: NA; J: TRBJ2-1; CDR3: CASSLGTTVGGEQFF; DNA: TGCGCCAGCAGCTTAGGGACCACCGTAGGTGGTGAGCAGTTCTTC
V: TRBV5-1; size: NA; D: TRBD1; J: TRBJ2-4; CDR3: CASRDRSDDIQYF; DNA: TGCGCCAGCCGGGACAGGTCAGATGACATTCAGTACTTC
V: TRBV29-1; size: few; D: TRBD1; J: TRBJ2-1; CDR3: CSVGGRDRGTDEQFF; DNA: TGCAGCGTTGGCGGGCGGGACAGGGGGACGGATGAGCAGTTCTTC
V: TRBV12-3/TRBV12-4; size: many; D: NA; J: TRBJ2-5; CDR3: CASSLLAKTQYF; DNA: TGTGCCAGCAGTTTACTAGCGAAGACCCAGTACTTC
V: TRBV7-2; size: many; D: NA; J: TRBJ1-4; CDR3: CASSLQGSNEKLFF; DNA: TGTGCCAGCAGCCTACAGGGCTCTAATGAAAAACTGTTTTTT
V: TRBV20-1; size: NA; D: NA; J: TRBJ2-2; CDR3: CSARAEARELFF; DNA: TGCAGTGCTAGAGCAGAAGCGCGGGAGCTGTTTTTT
V: TRBV20-1; size: many; D: TRBD2; J: TRBJ2-3; CDR3: CSARSPAGEADTQYF; DNA: TGCAGTGCTAGGTCACCAGCGGGAGAAGCAGATACGCAGTATTTT
V: TRBV20-1; size: NA; D: NA; J: TRBJ1-5; CDR3: CSASLSNQPQHF; DNA: TGCAGTGCTTCTCTTAGCAATCAGCCCCAGCATTTT
V: TRBV7-2; size: few; D: NA; J: TRBJ2-4; CDR3: CASSLAGGGDIQYF; DNA: TGTGCCAGCAGCTTAGCAGGGGGCGGGGACATTCAGTACTTC
V: TRBV12-3/TRBV12-4; size: many; D: NA; J: TRBJ2-5; CDR3: CACNLRETQYF; DNA: TGTGCCTGCAATTTACGAGAGACCCAGTACTTC